What follows describes a single TCR beta chain. This record comes from a study of T cells in Graves' hyperthyroidism and ophthalmopathy. Germline lookup yields CDR1 SGHRS and CDR2 YFSETQ. V lost 4 bases and J 2 bases, leaving 16 bases between the germline ends. The CDR3 covers 15 residues. The CDR3 regions of TCR beta were amplified from RNA transcripts. When the TCR CDR3 underwent first-round RT-PCR, the HTBI primer set was used. TCRdb analysed the multiplex PCR reads with MiXCR anew, one entry per CDR3 protein. The sample includes approximately 420,000 distinct CDR3 sequences, 14% to 15% of them seen just once. Exclusion of a patient resulted from uncontrolled infection, other autoimmune disease, pregnancy or lactation.

This sequence joins TRBV5-1 and TRBJ2-7; D may correspond to TRBD1 or TRBD2 (5 bases each). Sequenced input: blood. The clonotype comes from a woman in her thirties with Graves' hyperthyroidism. CDR3 residues: CASSPGDGAPYEQYF. The CDR3 DNA is TGCGCCAGCAGCCCCGGGGATGGGGCTCCCTACGAGCAGTACTTC.